This T cell receptor (beta chain) was profiled in a study of shared clonotypes between healthy human individuals. Study findings and constraints: Blood was the only sampled material, and tissue repertoires likely differ.

Assay used: immunoSEQ multiplex PCR; TCRdb lists only in-frame clones, some missing. The sample records approximately 2.1 million clones, more than 85% being singletons. As concerns this clone: Its matching antigen is unknown. This CDR3 is also generated by other DNA sequences in the sample.

Germline CDR1 and CDR2: LNHDA and SQIVND (reference sequence). There are 14 residues in the CDR3. The V end lost 6 bases, the J end lost 4 bases, and 12 bases lay between the germline ends. The receptor comes from a man aged 18 to 30 in good health. Some clones in this sample may be carry-over from other donors' samples. Sequenced input: naive CD4+ T cells from PBMCs. Subset specified: CD45RA+ positively selected. The V gene is TRBV19, the J gene TRBJ2-2, with TRBD1 as a possible D gene (7 bases). The DNA of the CDR3 is TGTGCCAGTAGGCGGGACAGAGGCACCGGGGAGCTGTTTTTT. The encoded protein is CASRRDRGTGELFF.